In this sample, the clone carrying this T cell receptor (beta chain) turned up a few times. This entry comes from a study of Ad26.COV2.S vaccination and SARS-CoV-2 variants. Looked up from germline, CDR1 is SGHDN and CDR2 is FVKESK. Between the trimmed V and J ends, which lost 2 bases and 1 base, there was a span of 9 bases. The CDR3 covers 14 residues. Profiled with immunoSEQ multiplex PCR; TCRdb holds only in-frame clones, not every one. The sample gives 200,000 to 250,000 clones, 85% to 90% of which show up once; roughly 10% is in the top ten. Treatment defined: about 20 received Ad26.COV2.S at low or high dose, single or two shots; five or six received placebo; per-sample allocation not given. Collection of the samples took place on day 63 after the first injection of vaccine or placebo.

This sequence originates from a person between 18 and 60 years old who received the Ad26.COV2.S COVID-19 vaccine or a placebo. The chain carries TRBV14 and TRBJ2-7; D unresolved. The sequencing here drew on peripheral blood, taken in a trial of Ad26.COV2.S vaccine versus placebo. The CDR3 nucleotides are TGTGCCAGCAGCCAACGGAGCGTGTCCTACGAGCAGTACTTC. It is translated as CASSQRSVSYEQYF.